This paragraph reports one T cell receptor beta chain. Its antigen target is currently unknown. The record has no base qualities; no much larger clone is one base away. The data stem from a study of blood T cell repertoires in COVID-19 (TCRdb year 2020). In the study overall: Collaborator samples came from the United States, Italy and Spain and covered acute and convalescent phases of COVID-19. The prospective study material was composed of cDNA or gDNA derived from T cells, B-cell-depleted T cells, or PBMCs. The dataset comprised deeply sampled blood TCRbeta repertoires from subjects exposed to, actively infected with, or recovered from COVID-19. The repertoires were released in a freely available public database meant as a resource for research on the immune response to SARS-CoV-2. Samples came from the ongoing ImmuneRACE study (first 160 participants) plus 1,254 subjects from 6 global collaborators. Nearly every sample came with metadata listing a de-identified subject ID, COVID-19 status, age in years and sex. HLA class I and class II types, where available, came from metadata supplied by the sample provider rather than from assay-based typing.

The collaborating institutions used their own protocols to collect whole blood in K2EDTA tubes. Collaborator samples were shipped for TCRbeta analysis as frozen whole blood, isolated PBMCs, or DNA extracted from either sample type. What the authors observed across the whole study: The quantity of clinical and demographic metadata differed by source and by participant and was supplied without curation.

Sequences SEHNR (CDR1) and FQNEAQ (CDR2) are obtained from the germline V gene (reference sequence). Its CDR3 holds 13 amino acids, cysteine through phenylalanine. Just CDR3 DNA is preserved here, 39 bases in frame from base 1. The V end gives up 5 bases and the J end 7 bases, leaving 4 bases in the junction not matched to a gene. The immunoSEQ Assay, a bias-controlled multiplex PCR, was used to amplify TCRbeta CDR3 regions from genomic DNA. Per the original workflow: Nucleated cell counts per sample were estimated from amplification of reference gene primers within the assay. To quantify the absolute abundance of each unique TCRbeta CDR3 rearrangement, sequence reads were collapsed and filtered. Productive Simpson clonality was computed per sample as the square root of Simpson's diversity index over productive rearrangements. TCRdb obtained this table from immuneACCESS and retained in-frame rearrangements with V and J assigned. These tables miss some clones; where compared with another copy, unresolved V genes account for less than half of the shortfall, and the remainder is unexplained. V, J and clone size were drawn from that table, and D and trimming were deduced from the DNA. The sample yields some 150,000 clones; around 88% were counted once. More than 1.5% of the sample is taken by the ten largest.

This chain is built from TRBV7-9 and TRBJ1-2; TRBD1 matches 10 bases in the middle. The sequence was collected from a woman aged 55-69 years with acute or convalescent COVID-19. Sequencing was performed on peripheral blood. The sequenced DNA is TGTGCCAGCAGCCCTCGACAGGGGGCTGGCTACACCTTC. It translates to CASSPRQGAGYTF.